Listed here are 20 T cell receptor beta chains from one sample, sequenced in a study of CD8+CD57+ T cells in acquired aplastic anemia. CDR3 and TCR beta VDJ profiling relied on a genomic DNA template. TCRdb processed the reads anew with MiXCR; each CDR3 protein has one entry. The sample yields around 150,000 distinct CDR3 sequences, 71% seen once. Selection for sequencing was limited to patients who had shown CD8+CD57+ cell expansion by flow cytometry. The sequenced material came from sorted CD4+, CD8+, or CD8+CD57+ T cells (not recorded which) from PBMCs. Receptors were obtained from a human donor with aplastic anemia.

The chain couples TRBV20-1 to TRBJ2-7; a possible D gene is TRBD1 (6 bases). CDR3 length: 14 amino acids. V was trimmed by 3 bases and J by 6 bases, leaving 18 bases between them. Looked up from germline, CDR1 is DFQATT and CDR2 is SNEGSKA (reference sequence). DNA of the CDR3: TGCAGTGCTAGTGGGACATTTGGTGCACGCGAGCAGTACTTC. Amino acids: CSASGTFGAREQYF.

V is TRBV6-2 or TRBV6-3 and J is TRBJ2-7; tentative D call: TRBD2 (5 bases). The CDR3 consists of 16 residues. V shed 5 bases and J shed 3 bases, with 20 bases lying between them. Germline CDR1 and CDR2: MNHEY and SVGEGT. CDR3 amino acids: CASSEMPGVRLYEQYF. The DNA of the CDR3 is TGTGCCAGCAGTGAGATGCCCGGGGTCCGGCTCTACGAGCAGTACTTC.

The chain has TRBV2 and TRBJ1-2; no clear D. CDR3 length equals 12 residues. V was cut by 6 bases and J by 4 bases, with 9 bases left in between. Germline V CDR1 and CDR2: SNHLY, FYNNEI. Here the CDR3 reads CASRTRAYGYTF. In nucleotides, the CDR3 is TGTGCCAGCAGGACAAGGGCCTATGGCTACACCTTC.

There are a few counts of this clonotype. The rearrangement uses TRBV2 and TRBJ1-1, with D unclear. Trimming shortened V by 6 bases and J by 0 bases, and 11 bases separated the two germline ends. The germline V gene encodes CDR1 SNHLY and CDR2 FYNNEI. This CDR3 is built from 14 residues. The CDR3 DNA reads as TGTGCCAGCAGATTGGAGAGAATGAACACTGAAGCTTTCTTT. It specifies CASRLERMNTEAFF.

The CDR3 region is CATSDLGLAGTEQFF. The CDR3, as DNA: TGTGCCACCAGTGACCTGGGACTAGCGGGAACTGAGCAGTTCTTC. V is TRBV24-1 and J is TRBJ2-1, with TRBD2 matching over 13 bases. V gave up 4 bases and J gave up 9 bases; unmatched junction bases: 5. The CDR3 is made up of 15 amino acids. Germline V gene sequence: CDR1 KGHDR, CDR2 SFDVKD.

The V and J genes are TRBV20-1 and TRBJ2-3; no clear D. This CDR3 has 12 amino acids. From germline, CDR1 is DFQATT and CDR2 SNEGSKA (reference sequence). The V and J ends lost 1 base and 8 bases respectively, with 10 bases between them. The CDR3 coding sequence is TGCAGTGCTAGAGCCGCCACTGGTACGCAGTATTTT. Translating it yields CSARAATGTQYF.

The chain uses TRBV6-4 and TRBJ2-3; 13 bases line up with TRBD2. The CDR3 loop spans 15 amino acids. In germline, CDR1 is MRHNA, CDR2 SNTAGT. Losses at the gene ends were 3 bases for V and 11 bases for J; bases not matched to a gene: 8. The CDR3 region is CASSELAGGPNEQYF. CDR3 DNA sequence: TGTGCCAGCAGTGAACTAGCGGGGGGGCCAAATGAGCAGTATTTT.

V is TRBV29-1 and J is TRBJ2-3; 10 nucleotides match TRBD2. Germline values: CDR1 SQVTM, CDR2 ANQGSEA. With 0 bases clipped from V and 6 bases from J, the junction kept 9 bases outside the gene matches. The CDR3 length is 16 residues. CDR3 loop: CSVEDLPAGGPDTQYF. The CDR3 DNA reads TGCAGCGTTGAAGATCTTCCAGCGGGAGGGCCTGATACGCAGTATTTT.

The chain recombines TRBV19 with TRBJ2-7; the match to TRBD2 covers 12 bases. The germline V gene has CDR1 LNHDA and CDR2 SQIVND (reference sequence). The CDR3 runs to 13 residues. V gave up 5 bases and J gave up 9 bases; unmatched junction bases: 5. The CDR3 DNA reads as TGTGCCAGTAGTCACGGGACTAGCGGGTCGCAGTACTTC. Protein: CASSHGTSGSQYF.

CDR3: CASSPVTGSYEQYF. Here the CDR3 DNA reads TGTGCCAGCAGCCCGGTGACAGGGTCCTACGAGCAGTACTTC. The gene calls are TRBV7-2 and TRBJ2-7, with TRBD1 identical over 7 bases. V shed 5 bases, J shed 1 base, and the junction held 5 bases outside the gene matches. Per germline, CDR1 SGHTA and CDR2 FQGNSA. This CDR3 is built from 14 residues.

The V call is TRBV7-9, the J call TRBJ1-1, with 8 bases aligning to TRBD1. Per the germline V gene, CDR1 is SEHNR and CDR2 is FQNEAQ (reference sequence). The CDR3 length is 14 residues. J lost 13 bases, V lost 5 bases, and 15 bases had no gene match. CDR3 sequence (DNA): TGTGCCAGCAGCACCGTTGAAACCGGGACAGGAGATTTCTTT. Translation gives CASSTVETGTGDFF. Supplemented by reference TRBV7-9 and TRBJ1-1, the full variable domain reads DTGVSQNPRHKITKRGQNVTFRCDPISEHNRLYWYRQTLGQGPEFLTYFQNEAQLEKSRLLSDRFSAERPKGSFSTLEIQRTEQGDSAMYLCASSTVETGTGDFFGQGTRLTVV.

The chain uses TRBV7-3 and TRBJ2-7; 11 bases fit TRBD2. Germline CDR1 and CDR2: SGHTA and FQGTGA. The CDR3 runs to 14 residues. The V segment lost 6 bases and the J segment 0 bases; nucleotides outside the gene matches: 1. The DNA for the CDR3 is TGTGCCAGCAGTGGGACTAGCGGCTCCTACGAGCAGTACTTC. Its translation: CASSGTSGSYEQYF.

A word on this clonotype: The junction departs from the called germline gene at one end, perhaps through a read error. This chain connects TRBV5-1 to TRBJ1-1, with no clear D. The CDR3 contains 13 residues. Germline-derived CDR1 and CDR2 are SGHRS and YFSETQ. The CDR3 region is CASSLVTNTEAFF. The CDR3, as DNA: TGCGCCAGCAGCTTGGTCACGAACACTGAGGCTTTCTTT.

V usage is TRBV15 and J usage is TRBJ1-2; no definite D call. The CDR3 extends over 14 amino acids. V was clipped by 1 base and J by 5 bases, with 11 bases between them. Germline lookup yields CDR1 LNHNV and CDR2 YYDKDF (reference sequence). CDR3: CATSRAGSRYGYTF. DNA of the CDR3: TGTGCCACCAGCAGAGCGGGCAGCCGATATGGCTACACCTTC.

CDR3 bases: TGCAGTGCTAAGGGACTAGCGGAGACCCAGTACTTC. It encodes CSAKGLAETQYF. V gene TRBV20-1 combines with J gene TRBJ2-7; 10 nucleotides match TRBD2. The end of the DNA is better explained by TRBJ2-5, so the J call may be wrong. There are 12 residues in the CDR3. Germline V lookup: CDR1 DFQATT, CDR2 SNEGSKA (reference sequence).

This chain links TRBV24-1 with TRBJ2-1; TRBD2 matches at 13 bases. Germline V CDR1 and CDR2: KGHDR, SFDVKD. The CDR3 length is 14 residues. J gave up 8 bases and V 5 bases, and 2 bases lay outside the gene matches. CDR3 coding DNA: TGTGCCACCAGTGGCGGACTAGCGGGAGATGAGCAGTTCTTC. This encodes CATSGGLAGDEQFF.

Only one count was recorded for this clonotype. The J gene is TRBJ2-1, the V gene TRBV2; D not certain. Between the trimmed V and J ends, which lost 0 bases and 7 bases, there was a span of 13 bases. CDR3 length: 15 residues. Germline values: CDR1 SNHLY, CDR2 FYNNEI. CDR3 region: CASSEAPGFNNEQFF. CDR3 coding DNA: TGTGCCAGCAGTGAAGCGCCCGGGTTCAATAATGAGCAGTTCTTC.

V is TRBV9 and J is TRBJ2-1; D might be TRBD2 (5 bases). V was cut by 5 bases and J by 0 bases, with 15 bases left in between. CDR1 is SGDLS, CDR2 YYNGEE, per germline. CDR3 length equals 16 residues. The CDR3 spells CASSNRDDPSYNEQFF. Here the CDR3 DNA reads TGTGCCAGCAGTAACCGGGATGATCCCTCCTACAATGAGCAGTTCTTC. The full variable domain, completed using reference TRBV9 and TRBJ2-1, is DSGVTQTPKHLITATGQRVTLRCSPRSGDLSVYWYQQSLDQGLQFLIQYYNGEERAKGNILERFSAQQFPDLHSELNLSSLELGDSALYFCASSNRDDPSYNEQFFGPGTRLTVL.

The chain joins TRBV6-1 to TRBJ2-1, with 10 bases fitting TRBD1. This CDR3 has 14 residues. Germline loops: CDR1 MNHNS, CDR2 SASEGT. Trimming cost V 3 bases and J 6 bases; bases outside gene matches: 2. CDR3 sequence (DNA): TGTGCCAGCAGTGAGGGACAGGGGAGCAATGAGCAGTTCTTC. Its translation: CASSEGQGSNEQFF.

V gene TRBV15 combines with J gene TRBJ2-1, with TRBD2 matching over 14 bases. V shed 1 base, J shed 0 bases, and the junction held 5 bases outside the gene matches. CDR3 length: 19 residues. Looked up from germline, CDR1 is LNHNV and CDR2 is YYDKDF (reference sequence). CDR3 sequence reads: CATSRGGTSGGPSYNEQFF. The CDR3 DNA reads as TGTGCCACCAGCAGAGGTGGGACTAGCGGGGGCCCCTCCTACAATGAGCAGTTCTTC. Based on the CDR3 plus reference TRBV15 and TRBJ2-1, the full variable domain is DAMVIQNPRYQVTQFGKPVTLSCSQTLNHNVMYWYQQKSSQAPKLLFHYYDKDFNNEADTPDNFQSRRPNTSFCFLDIRSPGLGDTAMYLCATSRGGTSGGPSYNEQFFGPGTRLTVL.